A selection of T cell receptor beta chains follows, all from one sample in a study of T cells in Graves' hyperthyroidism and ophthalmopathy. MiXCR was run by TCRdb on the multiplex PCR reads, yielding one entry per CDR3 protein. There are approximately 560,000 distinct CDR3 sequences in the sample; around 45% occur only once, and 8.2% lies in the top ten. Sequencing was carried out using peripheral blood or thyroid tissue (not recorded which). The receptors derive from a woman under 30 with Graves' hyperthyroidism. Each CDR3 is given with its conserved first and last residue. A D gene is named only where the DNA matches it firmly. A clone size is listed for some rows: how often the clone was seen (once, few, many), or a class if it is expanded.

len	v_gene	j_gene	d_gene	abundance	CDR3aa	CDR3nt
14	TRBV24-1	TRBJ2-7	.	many	CATSPGQSSYEQYF	TGTGCCACCAGTCCCGGGCAAAGCTCCTACGAGCAGTACTTC
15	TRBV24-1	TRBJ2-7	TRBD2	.	CATSDPSGIYNEQYF	TGTGCCACCAGTGATCCTAGCGGGATCTACAATGAGCAGTACTTC
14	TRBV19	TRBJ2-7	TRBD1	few	CASSMVGTAYEQYF	TGTGCCAGTAGTATGGTCGGGACAGCCTACGAGCAGTACTTC
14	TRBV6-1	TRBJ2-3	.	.	CASSEREFAHTQYF	TGTGCCAGCAGTGAAAGGGAGTTTGCTCATACGCAGTATTTT
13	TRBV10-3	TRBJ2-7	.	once	CAISENSLYEQYF	TGTGCCATCAGTGAGAACAGCCTCTACGAGCAGTACTTC
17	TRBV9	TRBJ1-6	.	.	CASSPSDSGAPSSPLHF	TGTGCCAGCAGCCCCTCAGACTCTGGGGCCCCAAGCTCACCCCTCCACTTT
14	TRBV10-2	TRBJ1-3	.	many	CASSESSSGNTIYF	TGCGCCAGCAGTGAGTCATCTTCTGGAAACACCATATATTTT
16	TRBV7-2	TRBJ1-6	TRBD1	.	CASSIGTDLYNSPLHF	TGTGCCAGCAGCATCGGGACAGACCTCTATAATTCACCCCTCCACTTT
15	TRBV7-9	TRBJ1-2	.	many	CASSLGAAIKYGYTF	TGTGCCAGCAGCTTAGGTGCTGCTATAAAGTATGGCTACACCTTC
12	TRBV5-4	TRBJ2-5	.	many	CASSLTLETQYF	TGTGCCAGCAGCTTGACTCTGGAGACCCAGTACTTC
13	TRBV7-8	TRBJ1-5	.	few	CASSQDDNQPQHF	TGTGCCAGCAGCCAGGACGACAATCAGCCCCAGCATTTT
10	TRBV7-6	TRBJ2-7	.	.	CARDRDEQYF	TGTGCCAGAGATAGGGACGAGCAGTACTTC
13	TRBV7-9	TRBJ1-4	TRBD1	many	CASKDRAAEKLFF	TGTGCCAGCAAAGACAGGGCGGCCGAAAAACTGTTTTTT
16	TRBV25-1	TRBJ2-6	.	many	CASSNLLGTGANVLTF	TGTGCCAGCAGTAACCTCCTGGGGACCGGGGCCAACGTCCTGACTTTC
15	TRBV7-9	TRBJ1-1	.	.	CASSNRQTLNTEAFF	TGTGCCAGCAGCAATAGACAGACGCTGAACACTGAAGCTTTCTTT
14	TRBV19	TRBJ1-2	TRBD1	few	CASSIGQDYYGYTF	TGTGCCAGTAGTATTGGACAGGATTACTATGGCTACACCTTC
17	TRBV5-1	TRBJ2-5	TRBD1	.	CASSLGTGITYQETQYF	TGCGCCAGCAGCTTGGGGACAGGGATAACGTACCAAGAGACCCAGTACTTC
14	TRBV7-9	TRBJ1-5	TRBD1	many	CASSPGDRDQPQHF	TGTGCCAGCAGCCCTGGGGACAGGGATCAGCCCCAGCATTTT
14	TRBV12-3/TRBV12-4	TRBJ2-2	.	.	CASAGLLDTGELFF	TGTGCCAGCGCAGGGCTTCTGGACACCGGGGAGCTGTTTTTT
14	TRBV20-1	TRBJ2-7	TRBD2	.	CSARDGLAGGEQYF	TGCAGTGCTAGAGATGGACTAGCGGGAGGGGAGCAGTACTTC
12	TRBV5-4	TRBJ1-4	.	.	CASSSDGAKLFF	TGTGCCAGCAGCTCCGATGGGGCTAAACTGTTTTTT
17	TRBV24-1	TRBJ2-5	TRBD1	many	CATSDSQPRQGIETQYF	TGTGCCACCAGTGACTCCCAACCAAGACAGGGGATAGAGACCCAGTACTTC
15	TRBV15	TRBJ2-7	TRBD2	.	CASSLGLAGAIEQYF	TGTGCCAGCAGTTTAGGACTAGCGGGAGCAATCGAGCAGTACTTC
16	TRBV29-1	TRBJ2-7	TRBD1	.	CSVEDPDRGTNGEQYF	TGCAGCGTTGAAGATCCGGACAGGGGGACAAACGGCGAGCAGTACTTC
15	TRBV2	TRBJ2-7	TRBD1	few	CASREDRRLNYEQYF	TGTGCCAGCAGAGAGGACAGGCGGCTGAACTACGAGCAGTACTTC
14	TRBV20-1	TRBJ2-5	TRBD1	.	CSAQRQGIVETQYF	TGCAGTGCCCAGAGACAGGGGATTGTGGAGACCCAGTACTTC
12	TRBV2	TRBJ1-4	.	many	CASRDATEKLFF	TGTGCCAGCAGGGACGCTACTGAAAAACTGTTTTTT
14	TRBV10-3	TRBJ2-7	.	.	CAISELGGVGEQYF	TGTGCCATCAGTGAGTTGGGGGGCGTGGGCGAGCAGTACTTC
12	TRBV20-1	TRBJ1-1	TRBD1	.	CSARDLGTGVFF	TGCAGTGCTAGAGATCTCGGGACAGGGGTTTTCTTT
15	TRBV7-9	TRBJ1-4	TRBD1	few	CASSDRDREDEKLFF	TGTGCCAGCAGCGACCGGGACAGGGAGGATGAAAAACTGTTTTTT
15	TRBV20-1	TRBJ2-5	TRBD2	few	CSARSSGRPQETQYF	TGCAGTGCTAGATCCAGCGGGAGGCCCCAAGAGACCCAGTACTTC
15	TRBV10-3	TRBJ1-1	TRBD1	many	CAITIPGQGNTEAFF	TGTGCCATCACTATACCGGGACAGGGAAACACTGAAGCTTTCTTT
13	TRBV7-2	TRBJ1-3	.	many	CASSREGRNTIYF	TGTGCCAGCAGCCGGGAGGGACGAAACACCATATATTTT
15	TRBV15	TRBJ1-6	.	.	CATSTIRGWNSPLHF	TGTGCCACCAGCACGATCAGGGGTTGGAACTCACCCCTCCACTTT
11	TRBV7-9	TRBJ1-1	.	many	CASSQDTEAFF	TGTGCCAGCAGCCAAGACACTGAAGCTTTCTTT
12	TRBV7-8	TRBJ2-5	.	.	CASSPWGATQYF	TGTGCCAGCAGCCCGTGGGGTGCGACCCAGTACTTC
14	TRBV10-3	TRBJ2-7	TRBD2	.	CAISRTSGRGEQYF	TGTGCCATCAGCCGGACTAGCGGGAGAGGCGAGCAGTACTTC
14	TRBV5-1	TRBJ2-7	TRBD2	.	CASSLAGISYEQYF	TGCGCCAGCAGTTTAGCGGGAATCTCCTACGAGCAGTACTTC
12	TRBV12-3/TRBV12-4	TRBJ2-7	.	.	CASSSYSYEQYF	TGTGCCAGCAGTTCATACTCCTACGAGCAGTACTTC
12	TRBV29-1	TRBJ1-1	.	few	CSAWTENTEAFF	TGCAGCGCGTGGACGGAGAACACTGAAGCTTTCTTT
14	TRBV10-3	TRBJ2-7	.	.	CAISERSGLYEQYF	TGTGCCATCAGTGAGAGGAGCGGACTTTACGAGCAGTACTTC
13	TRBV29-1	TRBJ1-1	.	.	CSVVSVGGTEAFF	TGCAGCGTTGTGAGCGTAGGAGGCACTGAAGCTTTCTTT
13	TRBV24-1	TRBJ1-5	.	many	CATSDTGRQPQHF	TGTGCCACCAGTGACACAGGGCGACAGCCCCAGCATTTT
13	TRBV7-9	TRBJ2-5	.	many	CASTPYGAETQYF	TGTGCCAGCACCCCGTACGGGGCGGAGACCCAGTACTTC
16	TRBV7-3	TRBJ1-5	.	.	CASSQGGAGLNRPQHF	TGTGCCAGCAGCCAAGGTGGCGCAGGGCTCAATCGGCCCCAGCATTTT
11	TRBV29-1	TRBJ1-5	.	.	CRTDSYQPQHF	TGCAGAACCGACAGTTATCAGCCCCAGCATTTT
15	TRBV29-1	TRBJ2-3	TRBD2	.	CSVEERERGTDTQYF	TGCAGCGTTGAGGAGCGGGAGCGGGGCACAGATACGCAGTATTTT
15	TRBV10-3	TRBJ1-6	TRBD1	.	CAISSGQGNNSPLHF	TGTGCCATCAGTTCCGGACAGGGGAATAATTCACCCCTCCACTTT
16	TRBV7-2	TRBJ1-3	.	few	CASSPRGTPSGNTIYF	TGTGCCAGCAGCCCAAGGGGGACACCCTCTGGAAACACCATATATTTT
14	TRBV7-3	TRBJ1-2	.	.	CASSGGLANYGYTF	TGTGCCAGCAGCGGAGGACTAGCTAACTATGGCTACACCTTC
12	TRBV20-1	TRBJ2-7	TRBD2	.	CSARRGGYEQYF	TGCAGTGCTAGGCGCGGGGGCTACGAGCAGTACTTC
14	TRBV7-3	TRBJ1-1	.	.	CASRAGGPNTEAFF	TGTGCCAGCAGGGCCGGGGGTCCTAACACTGAAGCTTTCTTT